This T cell receptor beta chain appears in the sequencing data of a study of CD4 T cells in lung cancer (dated by TCRdb to between 2019 and 2020). Turning to the overall study: In the study, blood T cells from NSCLC patients were screened for responses to candidate mutation-encoded neoepitopes, and neoantigen-specific CD4+ T-cell clones and TCRs were isolated. Tumor and non-adjacent lung tissue came from a few patients undergoing curative-intent resections for stage I-III non-small cell lung cancer. Before blood donation, treatments including platinum chemotherapy had been received by the patients, and nivolumab or pembrolizumab had been received by some of the patients. The frequency of neoantigen-specific clonotypes in tumor resections, non-adjacent lung and cultured T-cell products was followed using TCRB deep sequencing. Lung adenocarcinoma or squamous cell carcinoma was present in the resected patients, who were aged 60 to 69 at blood donation and were mostly former smokers.

This clone was observed a single time. The specificity of this receptor is unknown. Per-nucleotide qualities are absent, and no much larger clonotype sits a single base away. The library was produced with the immunoSEQ multiplex PCR assay. DNA was isolated using Qiagen DNeasy or QIAamp micro DNA kits, and TCRB was sequenced using the Adaptive Biotechnology human TCRB sequencing kit. An Illumina MiSeq was used to sequence the TCRB libraries. For the original study's pipeline: TCRB sequence data were analyzed using the kit provider's software, and tumor enrichment of clonotype templates was assessed with Fisher's exact test. TCRdb limited this immuneACCESS table to in-frame rearrangements with V and J called. A share of clones is missing; checked studies link under half to unresolved V genes, and the rest is unexplained. The V and J calls and clone size come from that table; D and trimming were worked out from the DNA. The sample has about 10,000 clones on record, around 66% of them singletons. 15% of the sample rests with the top ten.

V and J lose 5 bases and 4 bases, and a span of 11 bases separates them. Reading from cysteine to phenylalanine, the CDR3 counts 14 amino acids. Of the read, only the CDR3 DNA is kept; its 42 bases are in frame from base 1. According to the germline V gene (reference sequence), CDR1 reads LNHDA and CDR2 reads SQIVND. Study-level results and caveats: Some blood-derived responses might reflect in vitro priming of naive T cells or cross-reactivity rather than memory responses to the cancer.

Non-adjacent lung tissue was collected from the same resection as far from the malignant lesion as possible, at a distance of at least 3 cm. The source material was normal lung tissue taken away from the tumor. The sequence is built from TRBV19 and TRBJ2-2, with no confident D gene call. The receptor was derived from a man in his sixties with non-small cell lung cancer. The nucleotide sequence reads as follows: TGTGCCAGTAGTTTTGGGCATCTCACCGGGGAGCTGTTTTTT. Its translation reads: CASSFGHLTGELFF.